A single sample is the source of the 7 T cell receptor beta chains below, sequenced in a study of cytomegalovirus exposure and HLA in healthy donors. PCR amplification relied on 60 Vbeta primers (plus 13 Jbeta primers). Using immunoSEQ multiplex PCR, the repertoire was profiled, and TCRdb retains in-frame clones only, with some absent. Among under 130,000 clones, approximately 66% were seen once, and the ten largest hold around 3.3%. The sample consisted of PBMCs. The source is a woman in her 50s in good health and CMV-seronegative.

The chain employs TRBV4-2 and TRBJ2-2; possibly TRBD1 for D (6 bases). This CDR3 has 17 amino acids. Trimming took 4 bases from V and 7 from J, leaving 22 bases between them. Per germline, CDR1 LGHNA and CDR2 YNFKEQ. CDR3 nucleotide sequence: TGTGCCAGCAGCCCCATGGGCCGACAGGATGGGAGCGGGGAGCTGTTTTTT. Translating gives CASSPMGRQDGSGELFF.

The J gene is TRBJ2-2, the V gene TRBV29-1, with D perhaps TRBD2 (6 bases). CDR1 and CDR2 from the germline V gene are SQVTM and ANQGSEA. The germline V and J ends were trimmed by 4 bases and 3 bases, with 18 bases remaining between them. The CDR3 has 16 residues. Here the CDR3 reads CSVGGRTMEDTGELFF. The CDR3 coding sequence is TGCAGCGTTGGGGGACGGACTATGGAGGACACCGGGGAGCTGTTTTTT.

The chain joins TRBV4-1 to TRBJ2-6; D remains ambiguous. V lost 1 base and J 0 bases, leaving 13 bases between the germline ends. CDR3 length: 18 amino acids. In germline, CDR1 is MGHRA, CDR2 YSYEKL. CDR3 nucleotides: TGCGCCAGCAGCCAAGCCGGCCCTTACAGCTCTGGGGCCAACGTCCTGACTTTC. It codes for CASSQAGPYSSGANVLTF.

The chain is built from TRBV6-5 and TRBJ1-6; the match to TRBD1 covers 8 bases. Germline V gives CDR1 MNHEY, CDR2 SVGAGI. The CDR3 is 15 amino acids. V was pared by 1 base and J by 8 bases, with 4 bases of the junction left unmatched. CDR3 amino acids: CASSYLGTGYSPLHF. The CDR3 region has the DNA TGTGCCAGCAGTTACTTGGGGACAGGCTATTCACCCCTCCACTTT.

The CDR3 is CASSLSGSSYEQYF. For the CDR3, the DNA is TGCGCCAGCAGCTTGAGCGGAAGCTCCTACGAGCAGTACTTC. This sequence joins TRBV5-1 and TRBJ2-7, with D possibly matching TRBD2 (5 bases). Trimming cost V 1 base and J 0 bases, with 8 bases left between them. This CDR3 region has 14 residues. Germline V gene lookup returns CDR1 SGHRS and CDR2 YFSETQ. Full variable domain (rest looked up from reference TRBV5-1 and TRBJ2-7): KAGVTQTPRYLIKTRGQQVTLSCSPISGHRSVSWYQQTPGQGLQFLFEYFSETQRNKGNFPGRFSGRQFSNSRSEMNVSTLELGDSALYLCASSLSGSSYEQYFGPGTRLTVT.

This clone was detected once. The J gene is TRBJ2-2, the V gene TRBV19; D possibly corresponds to TRBD2 (6 bases). CDR3 length equals 15 residues. Between the trimmed V and J ends, which lost 5 bases and 2 bases, there was a span of 12 bases. Germline V gene sequence: CDR1 LNHDA, CDR2 SQIVND (reference sequence). The CDR3 nucleotides are TGTGCCAGTAGTGACGGGACTCCCAACACCGGGGAGCTGTTTTTT. Its translation: CASSDGTPNTGELFF.

This chain links TRBV6-6 with TRBJ2-3; possible D gene TRBD1, 6 bases. This CDR3 comprises 14 residues. Between the trimmed V and J ends, which lost 4 bases and 0 bases, there was a span of 8 bases. The germline gives CDR1 MNHNY, CDR2 SVGAGI (reference sequence). CDR3 coding DNA: TGTGCCAGCAGTTCCGGACAGAGCACAGATACGCAGTATTTT. Translated, it gives CASSSGQSTDTQYF.